This T cell receptor beta chain was identified during a study of T-cell memory formation after mild COVID-19. Each CDR3 protein is one row after TCRdb ran MiXCR on the 5' RACE reads. The data show 190,000 or so distinct CDR3 sequences, around 30% seen once. On this clonotype itself: The antigen remains undetermined.

Study-level findings and limits: What remained unconfirmed was the SARS-CoV-2 specificity of second-wave clones peaking on day 37. Memory sampled before infection contained some responding clones, suggesting cross-reactive memory joined.

The CDR3 runs to 16 residues. Germline lookup yields CDR1 DFQATT and CDR2 SNEGSKA (reference sequence). The J segment lost 3 bases and the V segment lost 0 bases, leaving 4 bases of the junction unmatched. Source material: PBMCs or a T cell subset sorted from them (not recorded which). The chain has TRBV20-1 and TRBJ2-1; 11 nucleotides agree with TRBD2. This clonotype was obtained from an adult woman who had mild COVID-19 (a few samples of this study predate the infection). Cell type and time point are not known. The CDR3 loop reads CSARDSGLADYNEQFF. CDR3 sequence (DNA): TGCAGTGCTAGAGACTCGGGACTAGCGGACTACAATGAGCAGTTCTTC.